The T cell receptor (beta chain) described here comes from a study of T cell clonotyping in hematopoietic cell transplantation. V lost 0 bases and J 2 bases, leaving 8 bases between the germline ends. Germline V gives CDR1 GTSNPN, CDR2 SVGIG (reference sequence). This CDR3 has 14 amino acids. The repertoire was sequenced with immunoSEQ multiplex PCR; TCRdb's copy has only in-frame clones and lacks some. The repertoire has 4,200 or so clones, about 18% of them found once; the top ten carry roughly 18%. General study findings and limits: After transplant, recipient diversity fell while pathologically expanded clonotypes grew through day 180.

Note on this clone: Its specificity is unknown.

The chain links TRBV30 to TRBJ1-5; D not certain. Sequenced here: peripheral blood mononuclear cells, sampled 30 days after allogeneic stem cell transplant. The sequence derives from a male patient between 45 and 59 years old who had an allogeneic stem cell transplant from a related donor, so the T cells may come from the graft donor. Some clones in this sample may be carry-over from other donors' samples. The CDR3 sequence is CAWSVRSGNQPQHF. CDR3 DNA sequence: TGTGCCTGGAGTGTACGGAGTGGCAATCAGCCCCAGCATTTT.